A selection of T cell receptor beta chains follows, all from one sample in a study of vaccination effects on CD4 cells after COVID-19. Which antigens these TCRs recognize remains unknown. Measured with immunoSEQ multiplex PCR; TCRdb has only the in-frame clones, and not every one. The sample consists of more than 15,000 clones, approximately 70% of them appearing once. The material sequenced was CD4+ T cells from PBMCs cultured with SARS-CoV-2 spike peptides, taken after COVID-19 vaccination. These TCRs come from a human donor who received a COVID-19 vaccine. CDR3s include the opening cysteine and the closing phenylalanine or tryptophan. A D gene is named only where the DNA matches it firmly. Rows may omit the clone size; those that give it use once, few, many or a size class.

clone_size j_call v_call d_call cdr3_aa cdr3_nt
- TRBJ1-5 TRBV7-2 - CASSKGARGGNQPQHF TGTGCCAGCAGCAAAGGGGCGCGGGGAGGCAATCAGCCCCAGCATTTT
- TRBJ2-5 TRBV19 - CASSTTGRETQYF TGTGCCAGTAGTACGACAGGGAGGGAGACCCAGTACTTC
- TRBJ2-4 TRBV30 - CAWTPGNIQYF TGTGCCTGGACCCCGGGAAACATTCAGTACTTC
few TRBJ2-5 TRBV11-3 TRBD2 CASSTRTSGSPPTQYF TGTGCCAGCAGCACCCGAACTAGCGGGAGTCCCCCGACCCAGTACTTC
few TRBJ2-1 TRBV6-2/TRBV6-3 TRBD2 CASSHTSGSYDEQFF TGTGCCAGCAGCCATACTAGCGGGAGTTACGATGAGCAGTTCTTC
- TRBJ2-1 TRBV6-5 TRBD2 CASSPGTSGGGEQFF TGTGCCAGCAGCCCCGGGACTAGCGGGGGGGGTGAGCAGTTCTTC
- TRBJ1-1 TRBV12-3/TRBV12-4 - CASSLIGTGFF TGTGCCAGCAGTTTGATTGGGACTGGGTTCTTT
once TRBJ2-1 TRBV2 - CASSARTNNEQFF TGTGCCAGCAGTGCCCGGACGAACAATGAGCAGTTCTTC
- TRBJ2-1 TRBV10-3 TRBD2 CAISAGTSGSEQFF TGTGCCATCTCCGCTGGGACTAGCGGGAGTGAGCAGTTCTTC
- TRBJ1-1 TRBV30 - CAWSRRTYTEAFF TGTGCCTGGAGCAGAAGGACGTACACTGAAGCTTTCTTT
- TRBJ2-7 TRBV2 - CASSVSYEQYF TGTGCCAGCAGTGTGAGTTACGAGCAGTACTTC
- TRBJ1-2 TRBV3-1/TRBV3-2 - CASSQGPHYGYTF TGTGCCAGCAGCCAAGGGCCACACTATGGCTACACCTTC
- TRBJ1-1 TRBV4-2 TRBD1 CATKGQRGTEAFF TGTGCCACCAAGGGACAGAGGGGGACTGAAGCTTTCTTT
few TRBJ2-1 TRBV9 - CASSVSGGRNEQFF TGTGCCAGCAGCGTATCAGGAGGAAGGAATGAGCAGTTCTTC
medium-sized TRBJ2-5 TRBV5-1 TRBD1 CASSPRGTVLGKETQYF TGCGCCAGCAGCCCGAGAGGGACAGTCCTAGGGAAGGAGACCCAGTACTTC
- TRBJ1-5 TRBV4-1 - CASSLRQPGDQPQHF TGCGCCAGCAGCCTGAGACAGCCCGGCGATCAGCCCCAGCATTTT
- TRBJ1-4 TRBV2 - CASSETGTVNEKLFF TGTGCCAGCAGTGAAACCGGGACGGTAAATGAAAAACTGTTTTTT
few TRBJ1-5 TRBV6-5 - CASRSDSPQPQHF TGTGCCAGCAGATCGGACAGTCCCCAGCCCCAGCATTTT
- TRBJ2-5 TRBV6-6 - CASSYMGETQYF TGTGCCAGCAGTTACATGGGGGAGACCCAGTACTTC
- TRBJ2-7 TRBV13 TRBD2 CASSHGEARVSGRAPYEQYF TGTGCCAGCAGCCACGGTGAAGCTCGGGTTAGCGGGAGGGCCCCCTACGAGCAGTACTTC
once TRBJ2-1 TRBV6-1 TRBD2 CASSDLAGLFF TGTGCCAGCAGTGATCTAGCGGGATTGTTCTTC
- TRBJ1-4 TRBV4-1 - CASSQGGRGGNEKLFF TGCGCCAGCAGCCAAGGAGGAAGGGGGGGTAATGAAAAACTGTTTTTT
- TRBJ2-1 TRBV5-1 TRBD2 CASSLFAGGNNEQFF TGCGCCAGCAGCTTGTTTGCGGGAGGGAACAATGAGCAGTTCTTC
- TRBJ1-1 TRBV7-9 - CASSLGADTTEAFF TGTGCCAGCAGCTTGGGGGCGGATACCACTGAAGCTTTCTTT
- TRBJ1-2 TRBV6-1 - CASSEGWVQGHRGSGYTF TGTGCCAGCAGTGAAGGGTGGGTCCAGGGGCACCGCGGGTCTGGCTACACCTTC
few TRBJ2-3 TRBV3-1/TRBV3-2 - CASSLLGVSTDTQYF TGTGCCAGCAGTCTCTTAGGAGTAAGCACAGATACGCAGTATTTT
medium-sized TRBJ2-2 TRBV30 TRBD2 CAWSVPGLARTGELFF TGTGCCTGGAGTGTACCGGGACTAGCCCGCACCGGGGAGCTGTTTTTT
- TRBJ1-6 TRBV6-5 TRBD1 CASSPAGGGNSPLHF TGTGCCAGCAGCCCAGCAGGGGGGGGCAATTCACCCCTCCACTTT
large TRBJ1-5 TRBV19 TRBD1 CASSARDRGFGQPQHF TGTGCCAGTAGTGCCAGGGACAGGGGGTTTGGACAGCCCCAGCATTTT
- TRBJ2-2 TRBV27 TRBD2 CASSLSGRTNGELFF TGTGCCAGCAGCCTTAGCGGGAGAACGAACGGGGAGCTGTTTTTT
- TRBJ1-5 TRBV6-6 TRBD1 CASSRPTGKGNQPQHF TGTGCCAGCAGCAGACCGACAGGGAAGGGCAATCAGCCCCAGCATTTT
- TRBJ2-3 TRBV2 - CASTLMGVVADTQYF TGTGCCAGCACTCTAATGGGGGTTGTGGCAGATACGCAGTATTTT
few TRBJ1-5 TRBV4-1 - CASSQLSASQPQHF TGCGCCAGCAGCCAACTCTCTGCAAGTCAGCCCCAGCATTTT
- TRBJ2-7 TRBV7-8 - CASSYLRTTRYEQYF TGTGCCAGCAGCTACCTCCGGACTACCCGCTACGAGCAGTACTTC
- TRBJ2-7 TRBV27 - CASRSGSSYEQYF TGTGCCAGCAGATCGGGGAGCTCCTACGAGCAGTACTTC
- TRBJ2-2 TRBV5-5 - CASSPGLNTGELFF TGTGCCAGCAGTCCGGGTCTGAACACCGGGGAGCTGTTTTTT
- TRBJ2-2 TRBV7-6 - CASSLGSGTGELFF TGTGCCAGCAGCTTAGGGTCGGGGACCGGGGAGCTGTTTTTT
- TRBJ1-2 TRBV6-5 - CASSWRGQPGGYTF TGTGCCAGCAGTTGGCGAGGCCAGCCTGGGGGCTACACCTTC
- TRBJ2-2 TRBV28 TRBD1 CATGAGGNTGELFF TGTGCCACCGGGGCAGGGGGGAACACCGGGGAGCTGTTTTTT
few TRBJ1-5 TRBV5-1 - CASSRDVLTGNQPQHF TGCGCCAGCAGCCGCGACGTGTTAACTGGCAATCAGCCCCAGCATTTT
few TRBJ1-2 TRBV12-3/TRBV12-4 - CASSPGTGYTF TGTGCCAGCAGTCCAGGGACGGGCTACACCTTC
few TRBJ1-1 TRBV7-9 - CASSLGGVRNTEAFF TGTGCCAGCAGCTTAGGTGGGGTTCGGAACACTGAAGCTTTCTTT
once TRBJ2-1 TRBV3-1/TRBV3-2 TRBD1 CASSQDGGTGGFDEQFF TGTGCCAGCAGCCAGGATGGAGGGACAGGGGGTTTCGATGAGCAGTTCTTC
- TRBJ1-2 TRBV5-4 TRBD1 CASSLEQGIYGYTF TGTGCCAGCAGCTTGGAACAGGGGATCTATGGCTACACCTTC
- TRBJ2-6 TRBV27 - CASTRDSGANVLTF TGTGCCAGCACTCGGGACTCTGGGGCCAACGTCCTGACTTTC
- TRBJ1-2 TRBV7-9 TRBD1 CASSLGVGQGEINYGYTF TGTGCCAGCAGCTTAGGAGTAGGACAGGGGGAGATTAACTATGGCTACACCTTC
- TRBJ2-3 TRBV7-9 TRBD1 CASTLYGAGGDTQYF TGTGCCAGCACCCTCTACGGGGCAGGGGGAGATACGCAGTATTTT
- TRBJ1-2 TRBV5-1 - CASSLADRPYGYTF TGCGCCAGCAGCTTGGCCGACAGGCCCTATGGCTACACCTTC